A single TCR beta chain is shown here with its context. This clonotype turned up a few times. What antigen it recognizes has not been identified. Base qualities are missing; no much larger clone stands one base away. The sample is drawn from a study of T-cell reconstitution after alpha-beta-depleted transplantation in children (dated by TCRdb to about 2016). Broadly, across the study: Using TCR repertoire profiling, the study quantitatively followed how T-cell immune reconstitution unfolded in children after TCRalphabeta/CD19-depleted allogeneic hematopoietic cell transplantation.

Overall study results and their limits: Over the following months the frequencies of hyperexpanded clones went down, and after one year T-cell counts and TCRbeta diversity were mostly credited to newly produced T cells. In some patients, high TCRbeta diversity at day 60 was attributed to recipient T cells and intrathymic progenitors that had survived conditioning. Apparently early alphabetaT-cell count recovery about two months after transplant reportedly relied on only several hundred rapidly expanded clones derived from non-depleted graft cells.

In the paper's terms, the treatment or condition label means: allogeneic hematopoietic cell transplantation with graft depleted of TCRalphabeta T cells and CD19 B cells. The children who served as transplant recipients had been given grafts of TCRalphabeta/CD19-depleted allogeneic hematopoietic cells. From the germline V gene, CDR1 is SQVTM and CDR2 is ANQGSEA. The CDR3 contains 14 residues, cysteine and phenylalanine counted. Of all the DNA, just the CDR3 is kept, 42 bases in frame from base 1. Trimming accounts for 6 bases at V and 3 bases at J, while the number of junction bases matched to no gene is 8. Libraries were constructed by PCR. The sequencing machine was an Illumina HiSeq 2500. Molecular barcoding was employed in the preparation of TCR libraries, with unique molecular identifiers being used to normalize TCRbeta repertoire quantification. Using fastp at Q25 and MiXCR, TCRdb reprocessed the public reads and kept productive beta chains. A single entry per CDR3 protein holds the most common genes and DNA from its merged rows. The sample includes around 130,000 distinct CDR3 sequences, with roughly 10% observed a single time. Together, the top ten hold 24% of the sample.

The source was PBMCs, mostly from graft donor cells, collected 180 days after TCRalphabeta/CD19-depleted stem cell transplant. The source of this sequence is a girl under three years old who had a stem cell transplant for combined immunodeficiency, so the T cells may come from the graft donor. The sequence joins TRBV29-1 to TRBJ2-7, with 10 bases aligning to TRBD1. The nucleotide sequence reads TGCAGCGTAGCCGGGACAGGGGCCTTCTACGAGCAGTACTTC. Its translation reads: CSVAGTGAFYEQYF.